The rows below give T cell receptor beta chains drawn from one sample of a study of CD8 T cells in Susac syndrome. TCRdb independently ran MiXCR on the immunoSEQ multiplex PCR reads; one entry per CDR3 protein. The sample includes around 280,000 distinct CDR3 sequences, 85% of them seen just once. The sample comprised CD8+ T cells from PBMCs. These receptors were collected from a human donor with multiple sclerosis. Each CDR3 is given with its conserved first and last residue. D genes are given only for firm matches. Not every row has a clone size; where given, it reads once, few, many or a size class.

v_gene: TRBV7-9
abundance: once
len: 17
d_gene: TRBD1
j_gene: TRBJ2-4
CDR3aa: CASSLYGQGPAKNIQYF
CDR3nt: TGTGCCAGCAGCTTATACGGACAGGGCCCGGCCAAAAACATTCAGTACTTC

v_gene: TRBV20-1
abundance: few
len: 16
d_gene: TRBD2
j_gene: TRBJ2-7
CDR3aa: CSARDRLAGSSYEQYF
CDR3nt: TGCAGTGCTAGAGATCGGTTAGCGGGGAGCTCCTACGAGCAGTACTTC

v_gene: TRBV11-2
abundance: -
len: 18
d_gene: TRBD2
j_gene: TRBJ2-7
CDR3aa: CASSPSHSGKGFTYEQYF
CDR3nt: TGTGCCAGCAGCCCTTCGCACAGCGGGAAGGGATTCACCTACGAGCAGTACTTC

v_gene: TRBV6-5
abundance: -
len: 13
d_gene: -
j_gene: TRBJ2-7
CDR3aa: CASSPRTPFEQYF
CDR3nt: TGTGCCAGCAGCCCGAGAACGCCCTTCGAGCAGTACTTC

v_gene: TRBV11-3
abundance: few
len: 14
d_gene: -
j_gene: TRBJ2-7
CDR3aa: CASSLLRGTYEQYF
CDR3nt: TGTGCCAGCAGCTTATTGAGGGGCACCTACGAGCAGTACTTC

v_gene: TRBV24-1
abundance: -
len: 17
d_gene: -
j_gene: TRBJ2-4
CDR3aa: CATSDNTGEAGKNIQYF
CDR3nt: TGTGCCACCAGTGATAACACAGGGGAAGCGGGCAAAAACATTCAGTACTTC

v_gene: TRBV30
abundance: -
len: 14
d_gene: -
j_gene: TRBJ2-7
CDR3aa: CAWSLRETTYEQYF
CDR3nt: TGTGCCTGGAGTTTGAGGGAGACCACCTACGAGCAGTACTTC

v_gene: TRBV18
abundance: -
len: 16
d_gene: -
j_gene: TRBJ1-5
CDR3aa: CASSPPGRDSNQPQHF
CDR3nt: TGTGCCAGCTCACCACCGGGGCGGGATAGCAATCAGCCCCAGCATTTT

v_gene: TRBV12-2
abundance: -
len: 14
d_gene: -
j_gene: TRBJ1-1
CDR3aa: CASRLSCGNTEAFF
CDR3nt: TGTGCAAGTCGCCTATCCTGCGGGAACACTGAAGCTTTCTTT

v_gene: TRBV12-3/TRBV12-4
abundance: -
len: 13
d_gene: -
j_gene: TRBJ2-1
CDR3aa: CASSQGRYNEQFF
CDR3nt: TGTGCCAGCAGCCAGGGACGGTACAATGAGCAGTTCTTC

v_gene: TRBV7-8
abundance: few
len: 12
d_gene: -
j_gene: TRBJ2-5
CDR3aa: CASSYLEETQYF
CDR3nt: TGTGCCAGCAGCTACCTCGAAGAGACCCAGTACTTC

v_gene: TRBV7-9
abundance: -
len: 14
d_gene: TRBD2
j_gene: TRBJ2-7
CDR3aa: CASSLPGGSYEQYF
CDR3nt: TGTGCCAGCAGCTTACCGGGAGGGTCCTACGAGCAGTACTTC

v_gene: TRBV27
abundance: -
len: 15
d_gene: -
j_gene: TRBJ2-1
CDR3aa: CASSLSLEGSNEQFF
CDR3nt: TGTGCCAGCAGTTTATCGCTAGAGGGAAGCAATGAGCAGTTCTTC

v_gene: TRBV9
abundance: -
len: 16
d_gene: TRBD2
j_gene: TRBJ2-7
CDR3aa: CASSTDVGREGGEQYF
CDR3nt: TGTGCCAGCAGCACTGACGTAGGGCGGGAGGGCGGCGAGCAGTACTTC

v_gene: TRBV10-3
abundance: -
len: 15
d_gene: TRBD2
j_gene: TRBJ2-2
CDR3aa: CAISELAENTGELFF
CDR3nt: TGTGCCATCAGTGAACTAGCGGAGAACACCGGGGAGCTGTTTTTT

v_gene: TRBV28
abundance: -
len: 15
d_gene: -
j_gene: TRBJ1-1
CDR3aa: CASSSMTERITEAFF
CDR3nt: TGTGCCAGCAGTTCCATGACCGAGCGAATCACTGAAGCTTTCTTT

v_gene: TRBV25-1
abundance: -
len: 16
d_gene: -
j_gene: TRBJ1-3
CDR3aa: CASSENQQYRGGTIYF
CDR3nt: TGTGCCAGCAGTGAAAACCAACAGTATAGGGGTGGCACCATATATTTT